This is a list of T cell receptor beta chains from one sample in a study of cytomegalovirus exposure and HLA in healthy donors. TCRdb keeps only in-frame clones here, not all; method: immunoSEQ multiplex PCR. The profile shows about 150,000 clones, around four fifths of them singletons. Sequencing was done on a sample of PBMCs. The receptors were sampled from a male donor in good health and CMV-seronegative. Each CDR3 is given with its conserved first and last residue.

v_call	j_call	cdr3_aa
TRBV7-9	TRBJ2-1	CSSSSRTGINEQFF
TRBV30	TRBJ2-3	CAWSVGGNPSTDTQYF
TRBV6-5	TRBJ2-1	CASRIHGSSYNEQFF
TRBV6-1	TRBJ2-3	CASSEALEGATDTQYF
TRBV4-2	TRBJ2-7	CASSQVRESEQYF
TRBV30	TRBJ1-4	CACEGMTNEKLFF
TRBV2	TRBJ1-2	CASSPRQNGYTF
TRBV9	TRBJ2-1	CASSVARRSGGAQNEQFF
TRBV29-1	TRBJ2-2	CSVLDTLTGELFF
TRBV5-1	TRBJ2-1	CASSLAPSGSYNEQFF
TRBV28	TRBJ2-1	CASSSPGGPSYNEQFF
TRBV5-1	TRBJ2-7	CASSPPRGVLAEQYF
TRBV6-1	TRBJ2-2	CASSNPTGYTGELFF
TRBV7-8	TRBJ2-2	CASSFSGDTGELFF
TRBV2	TRBJ1-1	CASIRTANTEAFF